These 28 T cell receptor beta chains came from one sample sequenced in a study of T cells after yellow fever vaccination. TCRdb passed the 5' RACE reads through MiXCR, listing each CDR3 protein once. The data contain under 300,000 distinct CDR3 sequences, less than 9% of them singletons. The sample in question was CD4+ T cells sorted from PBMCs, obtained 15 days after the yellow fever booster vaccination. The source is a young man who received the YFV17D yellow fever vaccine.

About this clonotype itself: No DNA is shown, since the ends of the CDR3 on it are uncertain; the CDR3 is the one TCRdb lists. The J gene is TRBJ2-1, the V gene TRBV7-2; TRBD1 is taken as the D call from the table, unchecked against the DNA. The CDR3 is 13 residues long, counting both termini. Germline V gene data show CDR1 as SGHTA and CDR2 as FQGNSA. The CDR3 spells CASSFGAGTAPVF.

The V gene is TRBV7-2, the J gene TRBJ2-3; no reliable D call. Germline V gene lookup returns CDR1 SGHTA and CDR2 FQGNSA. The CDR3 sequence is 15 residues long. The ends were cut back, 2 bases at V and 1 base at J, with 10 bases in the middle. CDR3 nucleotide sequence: TGTGCCAGCAGCTTATTACCTATTGGCACAGATACGCAGTATTTT. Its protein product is CASSLLPIGTDTQYF.

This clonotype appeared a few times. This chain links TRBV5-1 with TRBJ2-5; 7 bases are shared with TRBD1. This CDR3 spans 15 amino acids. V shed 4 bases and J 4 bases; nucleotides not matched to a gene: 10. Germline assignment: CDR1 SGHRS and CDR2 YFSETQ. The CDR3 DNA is TGCGCCAGCAGCGGGACAGTCGACGGTGGAGAGACCCAGTACTTC. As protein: CASSGTVDGGETQYF. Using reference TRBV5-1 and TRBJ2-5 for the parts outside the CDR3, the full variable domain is KAGVTQTPRYLIKTRGQQVTLSCSPISGHRSVSWYQQTPGQGLQFLFEYFSETQRNKGNFPGRFSGRQFSNSRSEMNVSTLELGDSALYLCASSGTVDGGETQYFGPGTRLLVL.

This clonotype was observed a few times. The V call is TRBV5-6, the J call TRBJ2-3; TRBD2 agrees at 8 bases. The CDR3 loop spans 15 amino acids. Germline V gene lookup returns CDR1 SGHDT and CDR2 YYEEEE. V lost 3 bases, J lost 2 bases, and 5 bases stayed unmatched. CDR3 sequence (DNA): TGTGCCAGCAGCTCTTTAGCGGGAACCACAGATACGCAGTATTTT. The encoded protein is CASSSLAGTTDTQYF.

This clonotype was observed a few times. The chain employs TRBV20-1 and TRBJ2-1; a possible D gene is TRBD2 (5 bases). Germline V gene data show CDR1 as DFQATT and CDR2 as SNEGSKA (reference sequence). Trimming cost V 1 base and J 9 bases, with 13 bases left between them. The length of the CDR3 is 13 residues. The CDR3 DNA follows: TGCAGTGCTAGAGCACTAGTTTCGGGTGAGCAGTTCTTC. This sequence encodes CSARALVSGEQFF.

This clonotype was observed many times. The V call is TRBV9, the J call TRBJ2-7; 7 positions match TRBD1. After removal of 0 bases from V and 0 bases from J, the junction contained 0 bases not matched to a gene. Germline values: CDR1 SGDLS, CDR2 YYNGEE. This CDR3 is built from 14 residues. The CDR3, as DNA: TGTGCCAGCAGCGTAGACAGGGGCTCCTACGAGCAGTACTTC. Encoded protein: CASSVDRGSYEQYF. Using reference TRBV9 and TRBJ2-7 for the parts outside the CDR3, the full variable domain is DSGVTQTPKHLITATGQRVTLRCSPRSGDLSVYWYQQSLDQGLQFLIQYYNGEERAKGNILERFSAQQFPDLHSELNLSSLELGDSALYFCASSVDRGSYEQYFGPGTRLTVT.

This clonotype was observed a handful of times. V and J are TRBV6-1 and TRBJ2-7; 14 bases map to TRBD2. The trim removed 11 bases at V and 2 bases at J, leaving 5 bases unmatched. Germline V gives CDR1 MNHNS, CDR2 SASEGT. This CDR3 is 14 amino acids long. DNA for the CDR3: TGTGCCGGACTAGCGGGGGGTGAAACCTACGAGCAGTACTTC. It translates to CAGLAGGETYEQYF.

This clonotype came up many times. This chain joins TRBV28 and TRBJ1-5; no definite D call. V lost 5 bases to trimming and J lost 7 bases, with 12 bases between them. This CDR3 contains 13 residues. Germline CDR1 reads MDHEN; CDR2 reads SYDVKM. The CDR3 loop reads CASSPPGPQPQHF. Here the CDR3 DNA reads TGTGCCAGCAGTCCGCCCGGGCCCCAGCCCCAGCATTTT.

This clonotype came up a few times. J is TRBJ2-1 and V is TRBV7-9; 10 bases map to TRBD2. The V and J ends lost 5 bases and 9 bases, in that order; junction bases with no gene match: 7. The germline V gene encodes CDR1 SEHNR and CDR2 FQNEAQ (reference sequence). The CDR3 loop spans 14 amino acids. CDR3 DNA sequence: TGTGCCAGCAGCGTGCTAGCGGGAGTGAGTGAGCAGTTCTTC. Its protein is CASSVLAGVSEQFF.

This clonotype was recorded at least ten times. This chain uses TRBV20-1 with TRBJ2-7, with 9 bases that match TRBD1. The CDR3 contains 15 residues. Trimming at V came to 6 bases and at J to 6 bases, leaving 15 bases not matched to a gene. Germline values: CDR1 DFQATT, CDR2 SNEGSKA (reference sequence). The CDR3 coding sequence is TGCAGTGCCACCAGCCACAGGGGGCTGGTGGGCGAGCAGTACTTC. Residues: CSATSHRGLVGEQYF.

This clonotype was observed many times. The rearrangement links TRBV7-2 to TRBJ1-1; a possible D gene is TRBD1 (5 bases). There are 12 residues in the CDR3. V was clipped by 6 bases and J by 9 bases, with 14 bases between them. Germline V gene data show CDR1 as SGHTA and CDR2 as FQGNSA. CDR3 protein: CASRQSGTQAFF. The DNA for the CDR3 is TGTGCCAGCAGGCAATCAGGGACGCAAGCTTTCTTT.

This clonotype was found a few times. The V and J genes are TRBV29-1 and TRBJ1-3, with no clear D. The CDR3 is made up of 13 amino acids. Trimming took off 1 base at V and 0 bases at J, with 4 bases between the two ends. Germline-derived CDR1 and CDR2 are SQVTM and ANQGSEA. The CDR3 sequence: CSVEAGSGNTIYF. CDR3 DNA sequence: TGCAGCGTTGAAGCCGGCTCTGGAAACACCATATATTTT.

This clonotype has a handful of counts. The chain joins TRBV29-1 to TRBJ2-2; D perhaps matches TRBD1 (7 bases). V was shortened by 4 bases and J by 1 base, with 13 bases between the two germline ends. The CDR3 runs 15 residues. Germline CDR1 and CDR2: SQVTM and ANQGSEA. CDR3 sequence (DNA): TGCAGCGTTGCGGCGGGACAGAGGAACACCGGGGAGCTGTTTTTT. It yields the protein CSVAAGQRNTGELFF.

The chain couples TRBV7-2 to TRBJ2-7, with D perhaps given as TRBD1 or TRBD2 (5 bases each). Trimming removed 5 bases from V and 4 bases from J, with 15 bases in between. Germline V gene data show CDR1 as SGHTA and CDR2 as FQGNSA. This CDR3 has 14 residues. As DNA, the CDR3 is TGTGCCAGCAGCGGCCGGGACGGCCTTTACGAGCAGTACTTC. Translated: CASSGRDGLYEQYF.

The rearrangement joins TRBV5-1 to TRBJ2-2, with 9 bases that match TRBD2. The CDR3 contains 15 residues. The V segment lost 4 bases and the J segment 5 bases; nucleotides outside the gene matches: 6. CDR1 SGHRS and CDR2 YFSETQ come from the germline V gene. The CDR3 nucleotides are TGCGCCAGCAGCATAGCGGGAGATAGGACCGGGGAGCTGTTTTTT. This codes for CASSIAGDRTGELFF.

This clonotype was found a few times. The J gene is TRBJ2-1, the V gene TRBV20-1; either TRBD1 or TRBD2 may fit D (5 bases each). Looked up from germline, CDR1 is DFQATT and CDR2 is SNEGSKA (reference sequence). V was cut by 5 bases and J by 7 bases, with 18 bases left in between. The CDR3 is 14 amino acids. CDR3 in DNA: TGCAGTGCTCCCCCGGGACCCACCGCAAATGAGCAGTTCTTC. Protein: CSAPPGPTANEQFF.

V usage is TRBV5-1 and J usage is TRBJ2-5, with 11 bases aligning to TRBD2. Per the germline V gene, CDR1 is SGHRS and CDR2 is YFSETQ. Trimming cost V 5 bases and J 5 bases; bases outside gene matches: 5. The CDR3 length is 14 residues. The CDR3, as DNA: TGCGCCAGCAGAGGACTAGCGGGCAAGGAGACCCAGTACTTC. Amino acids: CASRGLAGKETQYF.

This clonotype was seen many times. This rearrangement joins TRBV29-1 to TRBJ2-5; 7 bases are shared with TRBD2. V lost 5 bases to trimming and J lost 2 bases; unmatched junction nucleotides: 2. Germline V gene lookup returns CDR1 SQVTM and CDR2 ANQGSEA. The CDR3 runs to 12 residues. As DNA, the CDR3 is TGCAGCGTTCGGCGGGAGCAAGAGACCCAGTACTTC. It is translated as CSVRREQETQYF.

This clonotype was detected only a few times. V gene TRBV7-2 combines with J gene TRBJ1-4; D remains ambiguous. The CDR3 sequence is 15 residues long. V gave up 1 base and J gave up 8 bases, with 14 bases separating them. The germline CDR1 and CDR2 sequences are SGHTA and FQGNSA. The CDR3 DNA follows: TGTGCCAGCAGCTTAGTCGCGGGCAAGGGCGAAAAACTGTTTTTT. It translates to CASSLVAGKGEKLFF.

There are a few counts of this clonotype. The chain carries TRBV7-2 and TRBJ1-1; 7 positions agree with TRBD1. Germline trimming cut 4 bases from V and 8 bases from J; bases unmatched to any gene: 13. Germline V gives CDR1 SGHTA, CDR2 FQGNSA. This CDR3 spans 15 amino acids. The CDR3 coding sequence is TGTGCCAGCAGCTCGGGACAGCCCGGGCCAGTGGAAGCTTTCTTT. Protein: CASSSGQPGPVEAFF.

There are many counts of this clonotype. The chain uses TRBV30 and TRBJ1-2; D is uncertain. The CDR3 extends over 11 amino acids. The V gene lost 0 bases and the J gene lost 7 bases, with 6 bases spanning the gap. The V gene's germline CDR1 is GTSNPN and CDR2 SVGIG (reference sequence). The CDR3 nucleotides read TGTGCCTGGAGTGTTCGCGCTGGCTACACCTTC. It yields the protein CAWSVRAGYTF.

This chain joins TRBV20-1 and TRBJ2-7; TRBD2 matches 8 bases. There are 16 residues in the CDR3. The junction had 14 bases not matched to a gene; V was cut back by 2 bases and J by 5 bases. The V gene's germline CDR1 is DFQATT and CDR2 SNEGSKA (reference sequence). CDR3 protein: CSARPPEAGAGHEQYF. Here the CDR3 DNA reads TGCAGTGCTAGACCTCCCGAAGCGGGAGCGGGGCACGAGCAGTACTTC.

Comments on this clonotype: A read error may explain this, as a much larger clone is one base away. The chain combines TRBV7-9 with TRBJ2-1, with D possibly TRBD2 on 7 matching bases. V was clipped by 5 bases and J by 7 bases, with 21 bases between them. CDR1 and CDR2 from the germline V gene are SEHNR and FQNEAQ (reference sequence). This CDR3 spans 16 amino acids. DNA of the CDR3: TGTGCCAGCAGCAACCCGGGACAAGCGGGGTATAATGAGCAGTTCTTC. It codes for CASSNPGQAGYNEQFF.

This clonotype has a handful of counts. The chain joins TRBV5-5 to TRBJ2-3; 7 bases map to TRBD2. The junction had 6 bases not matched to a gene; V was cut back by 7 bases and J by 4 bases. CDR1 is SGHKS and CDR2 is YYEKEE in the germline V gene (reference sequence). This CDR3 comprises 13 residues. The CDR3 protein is CASRERGSDTQYF. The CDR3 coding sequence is TGTGCCAGCCGAGAGCGGGGTTCAGATACGCAGTATTTT. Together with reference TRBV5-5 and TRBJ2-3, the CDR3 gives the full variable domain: DAGVTQSPTHLIKTRGQQVTLRCSPISGHKSVSWYQQVLGQGPQFIFQYYEKEERGRGNFPDRFSARQFPNYSSELNVNALLLGDSALYLCASRERGSDTQYFGPGTRLTVL.

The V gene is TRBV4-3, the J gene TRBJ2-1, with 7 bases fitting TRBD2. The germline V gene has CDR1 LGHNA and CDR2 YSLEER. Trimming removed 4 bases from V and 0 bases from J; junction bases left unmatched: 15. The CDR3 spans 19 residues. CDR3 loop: CASSLSDGRIPSSYNEQFF. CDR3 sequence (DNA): TGCGCCAGCAGCCTTTCGGACGGGAGGATACCGAGCTCCTACAATGAGCAGTTCTTC.

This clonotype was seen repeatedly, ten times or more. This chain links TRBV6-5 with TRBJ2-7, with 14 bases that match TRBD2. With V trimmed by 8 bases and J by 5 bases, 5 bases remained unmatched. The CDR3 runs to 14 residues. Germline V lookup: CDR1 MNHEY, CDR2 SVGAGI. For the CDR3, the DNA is TGTGCCAGCTGTCCGGGACTAGCGGGAGACGAGCAGTACTTC. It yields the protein CASCPGLAGDEQYF.

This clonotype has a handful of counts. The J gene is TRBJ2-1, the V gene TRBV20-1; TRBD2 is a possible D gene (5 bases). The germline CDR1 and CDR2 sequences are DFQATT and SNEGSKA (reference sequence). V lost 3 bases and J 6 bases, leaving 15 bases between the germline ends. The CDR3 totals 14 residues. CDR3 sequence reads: CSARSGGRSNEQFF. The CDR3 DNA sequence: TGCAGTGCTAGGTCAGGAGGCAGAAGCAATGAGCAGTTCTTC.

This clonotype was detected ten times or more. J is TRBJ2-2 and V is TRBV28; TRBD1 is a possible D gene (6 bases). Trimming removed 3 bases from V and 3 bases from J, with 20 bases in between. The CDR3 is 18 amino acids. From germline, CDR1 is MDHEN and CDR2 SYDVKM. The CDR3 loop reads CASSFQPRGRGYTGELFF. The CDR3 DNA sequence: TGTGCCAGCAGTTTCCAACCCAGGGGTCGTGGGTACACCGGGGAGCTGTTTTTT.